This T cell receptor (beta chain) appears in the sequencing data of a study of cytomegalovirus exposure and HLA in healthy donors. The table came from immunoSEQ multiplex PCR; TCRdb's copy has only in-frame clones and leaves some out. The repertoire consists of about 55,000 clones, with more than 80% occurring once and the leading ten covering 3%. A roughly 120-subject validation cohort, separate from the approximately 670-subject first cohort, supplied the donors. V shed 5 bases, J shed 0 bases, and the junction held 14 bases outside the gene matches. CDR3 size: 19 residues. Germline assignment: CDR1 SGHVS and CDR2 FNYEAQ.

The receptor was isolated from a man between 18 and 35 years old in good health and CMV-seronegative. The chain couples TRBV7-6 to TRBJ2-7, with 12 bases that match TRBD2. Source material: PBMCs. The CDR3 coding sequence is TGTGCCAGCAGCCCCCGGACTAGCGGGACCGTCCTAGTCTCCTACGAGCAGTACTTC. Protein sequence: CASSPRTSGTVLVSYEQYF.